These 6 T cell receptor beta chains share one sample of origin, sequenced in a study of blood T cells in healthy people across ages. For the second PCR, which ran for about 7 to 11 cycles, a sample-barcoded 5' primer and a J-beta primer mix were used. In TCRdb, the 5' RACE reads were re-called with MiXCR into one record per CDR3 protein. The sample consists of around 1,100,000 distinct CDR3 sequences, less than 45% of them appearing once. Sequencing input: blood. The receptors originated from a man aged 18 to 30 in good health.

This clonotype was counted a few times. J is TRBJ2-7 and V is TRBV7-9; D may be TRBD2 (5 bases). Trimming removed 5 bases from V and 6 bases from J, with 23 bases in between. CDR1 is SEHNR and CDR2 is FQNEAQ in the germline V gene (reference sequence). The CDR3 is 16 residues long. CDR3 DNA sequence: TGTGCCAGCAGCCTAGGACCGGGATACCCGTTGAGCGAGCAGTACTTC. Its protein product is CASSLGPGYPLSEQYF.

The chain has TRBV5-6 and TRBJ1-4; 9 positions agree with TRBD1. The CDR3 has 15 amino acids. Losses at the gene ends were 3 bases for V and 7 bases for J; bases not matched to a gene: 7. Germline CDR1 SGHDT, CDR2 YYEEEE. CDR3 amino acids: CASSSHRGLAEKLFF. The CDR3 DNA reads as TGTGCCAGCAGCTCCCACAGGGGGCTAGCTGAAAAACTGTTTTTT. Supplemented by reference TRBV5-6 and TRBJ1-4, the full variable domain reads DAGVTQSPTHLIKTRGQQVTLRCSPKSGHDTVSWYQQALGQGPQFIFQYYEEEERQRGNFPDRFSGHQFPNYSSELNVNALLLGDSALYLCASSSHRGLAEKLFFGSGTQLSVL.

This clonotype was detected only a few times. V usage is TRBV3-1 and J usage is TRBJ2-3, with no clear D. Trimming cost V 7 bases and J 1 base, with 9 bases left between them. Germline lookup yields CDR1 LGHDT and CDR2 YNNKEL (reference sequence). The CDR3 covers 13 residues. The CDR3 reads CASTLKGTDTQYF. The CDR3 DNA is TGTGCCAGCACCCTCAAGGGCACAGATACGCAGTATTTT.

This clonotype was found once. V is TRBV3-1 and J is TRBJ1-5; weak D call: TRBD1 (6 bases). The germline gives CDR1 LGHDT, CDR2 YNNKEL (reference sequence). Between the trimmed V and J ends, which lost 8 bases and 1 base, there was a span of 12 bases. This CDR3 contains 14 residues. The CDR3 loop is CASRLTGSNQPQHF. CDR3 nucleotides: TGTGCCAGCCGCCTTACAGGGAGCAATCAGCCCCAGCATTTT.

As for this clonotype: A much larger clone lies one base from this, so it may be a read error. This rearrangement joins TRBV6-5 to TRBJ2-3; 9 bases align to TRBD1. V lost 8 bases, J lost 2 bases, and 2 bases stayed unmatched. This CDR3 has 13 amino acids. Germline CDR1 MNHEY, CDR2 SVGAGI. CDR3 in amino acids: CASGTGLTDTQYF. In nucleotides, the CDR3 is TGTGCCAGCGGGACAGGGCTCACAGATACGCAGTATTTT.

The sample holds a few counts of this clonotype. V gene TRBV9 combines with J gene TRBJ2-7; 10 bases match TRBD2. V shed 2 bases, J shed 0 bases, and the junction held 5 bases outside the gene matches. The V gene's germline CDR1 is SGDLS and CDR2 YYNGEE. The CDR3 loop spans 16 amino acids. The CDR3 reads CASSVGLAETSYEQYF. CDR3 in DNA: TGTGCCAGCAGCGTCGGACTAGCGGAAACCTCCTACGAGCAGTACTTC.